Presented here are 15 T cell receptor beta chains from one specimen sequenced in a study of T-cell reconstitution after alpha-beta-depleted transplantation in children. Molecular barcoding with unique molecular identifiers was used for the TCRbeta library. TCRdb passed the PCR reads through MiXCR, listing each CDR3 protein once. Here the sample spans about 540,000 distinct CDR3 sequences, about 18% being singletons. The sequenced sample was PBMCs from the stem cell graft donor, obtained from the stem cell graft. The receptor source for this set is a human donor who donated a stem cell graft to a child with acute lymphoblastic leukemia.

The J gene is TRBJ2-2, the V gene TRBV12-3 or TRBV12-4; TRBD2 agrees at 12 bases. J gave up 6 bases and V 5 bases, and 10 bases lay outside the gene matches. The CDR3 covers 17 residues. The CDR3 reads CASSTGLAGRPAGELFF. CDR3 coding DNA: TGTGCCAGCAGTACCGGACTAGCGGGACGGCCGGCCGGGGAGCTGTTTTTT.

This clonotype appeared a few times. This chain joins TRBV12-3 or TRBV12-4 and TRBJ2-1, with TRBD2 matching over 14 bases. The CDR3 has 20 amino acids. V lost 6 bases and J lost 0; bases outside the gene matches: 13. In DNA, the CDR3 is TGTGCCAGCAGGCCGGGACTAGCGGGAGATTTGGGAAGCTCCTACAATGAGCAGTTCTTC. It translates to CASRPGLAGDLGSSYNEQFF.

This chain joins TRBV12-3 or TRBV12-4 and TRBJ2-7; perhaps TRBD2 as D (5 bases). V was cut by 6 bases and J by 0 bases, with 15 bases left in between. The CDR3 totals 15 residues. As DNA, the CDR3 is TGTGCCAGCAGCCCAACTAGTGACGCCTCCTACGAGCAGTACTTC. This sequence encodes CASSPTSDASYEQYF.

The V call is TRBV12-3 or TRBV12-4, the J call TRBJ2-7, with 10 nucleotides matching TRBD2. The CDR3 loop spans 16 amino acids. The V segment lost 6 bases and the J segment 5 bases; nucleotides outside the gene matches: 13. CDR3 sequence (DNA): TGTGCCAGCAGGCCCCGCCTAGCGGGAGTTCGCGACGAGCAGTACTTC. As protein: CASRPRLAGVRDEQYF.

This clonotype was observed many times. This chain uses TRBV29-1 with TRBJ1-1; D may be TRBD1 (5 bases). V lost 7 bases, J lost 1 base, and 13 bases lay in between. The germline gives CDR1 SQVTM, CDR2 ANQGSEA. The CDR3 runs 13 residues. The CDR3 bases are TGCAGCGCTGAGACAGTCTCGAACACTGAAGCTTTCTTT. Encoded protein: CSAETVSNTEAFF.

Comments on this clonotype: It is likely a read error, because the conserved phenylalanine at the end of the CDR3 is missing. V usage is TRBV5-1 and J usage is TRBJ2-5, with TRBD2 identical over 7 bases. The junction had 10 bases not matched to a gene; V was cut back by 4 bases and J by 1 base. The length of the CDR3 is 16 residues. Germline V gives CDR1 SGHRS, CDR2 YFSETQ. CDR3 loop: CASSQLREAPQETQYL. In DNA form, the CDR3 reads TGCGCCAGCAGCCAGCTCCGGGAGGCTCCCCAAGAGACCCAGTACTTG.

This clonotype was detected only a few times. The chain employs TRBV7-3 and TRBJ2-7; 8 nucleotides match TRBD2. The CDR3 spans 14 residues. The germline V gene encodes CDR1 SGHTA and CDR2 FQGTGA. The ends lost 5 bases at V and 7 bases at J; junction bases unmatched: 10. The CDR3 DNA reads TGTGCCAGCAGCCCAACCGGGACTAGTAGTGAGCAGTACTTC. Amino acid sequence: CASSPTGTSSEQYF. Combining the CDR3 with reference TRBV7-3 and TRBJ2-7 gives the whole variable domain GAGVSQTPSNKVTEKGKYVELRCDPISGHTALYWYRQSLGQGPEFLIYFQGTGAADDSGLPNDRFFAVRPEGSVSTLKIQRTERGDSAVYLCASSPTGTSSEQYFGPGTRLTVT.

This rearrangement joins TRBV29-1 to TRBJ2-7; 8 positions agree with TRBD1. V was clipped by 3 bases and J by 3 bases; unmatched bases: 4. Germline CDR1 reads SQVTM; CDR2 reads ANQGSEA. The CDR3 extends over 13 amino acids. The CDR3 region has the DNA TGCAGCGTTGACACAGGGGGGAACTACGAGCAGTACTTC. It is translated as CSVDTGGNYEQYF.

The chain joins TRBV5-1 to TRBJ2-1; 7 bases line up with TRBD1. J lost 5 bases, V lost 4 bases, and 9 bases had no gene match. The CDR3 spans 15 residues. The germline V gene has CDR1 SGHRS and CDR2 YFSETQ. CDR3 sequence: CASSTRTGVNNEQFF. The CDR3 DNA follows: TGCGCCAGCAGCACCCGGACAGGAGTCAACAATGAGCAGTTCTTC.

The CDR3 loop reads CSARDGTGGYEQYF. As DNA, the CDR3 is TGCAGTGCTAGAGATGGGACAGGGGGCTACGAGCAGTACTTC. This chain uses TRBV20-1 with TRBJ2-7, with 11 bases matching TRBD1. Germline CDR1 DFQATT, CDR2 SNEGSKA (reference sequence). This CDR3 is 14 amino acids long. The V and J ends lost 0 bases and 3 bases, in that order; junction bases with no gene match: 1.

This clonotype was found many times. The chain carries TRBV3-1 and TRBJ2-5, with D possibly being TRBD2 (5 bases). Looked up from germline, CDR1 is LGHDT and CDR2 is YNNKEL (reference sequence). V was cut by 0 bases and J by 4 bases, with 15 bases left in between. CDR3 length: 16 residues. The CDR3 loop reads CASSQDRTRDRETQYF. CDR3 DNA sequence: TGTGCCAGCAGCCAAGATAGAACTAGAGATCGAGAGACCCAGTACTTC.

The CDR3 DNA follows: TGTGCCAGCAGTGAAACGGGACAGGGTACTTACGAGCAGTACTTC. Translation gives CASSETGQGTYEQYF. V and J are TRBV25-1 and TRBJ2-7, with 9 positions matching TRBD1. The CDR3 is made up of 15 amino acids. Germline lookup yields CDR1 MGHDK and CDR2 SYGVNS. With V trimmed by 2 bases and J by 4 bases, 6 bases remained unmatched.

This clonotype was counted only a few times. V and J are TRBV7-9 and TRBJ2-2, with D unclear. This CDR3 region has 13 residues. Germline assignment: CDR1 SEHNR and CDR2 FQNEAQ (reference sequence). The V end lost 5 bases, the J end lost 5 bases, and 9 bases lay between the germline ends. The CDR3 DNA reads as TGTGCCAGCAGCGCCCGGGCTACCGGGGAGCTGTTTTTT. Encoded protein: CASSARATGELFF.

This clonotype was seen more than once but under ten times. CDR3: CASSGSWGTGTYEQYF. For the CDR3, the DNA is TGCGCCAGCAGCGGGTCTTGGGGGACAGGGACCTACGAGCAGTACTTC. V and J are TRBV5-1 and TRBJ2-7; 9 nucleotides align to TRBD1. V lost 4 bases and J lost 2; bases outside the gene matches: 10. CDR1 SGHRS and CDR2 YFSETQ come from the germline V gene. This CDR3 is 16 amino acids long.

This clonotype has a count of ten or more. J is TRBJ2-7 and V is TRBV20-1; 10 positions match TRBD2. CDR1 and CDR2 from the germline V gene are DFQATT and SNEGSKA (reference sequence). With 6 bases clipped from V and 5 bases from J, the junction kept 10 bases outside the gene matches. The CDR3 totals 14 residues. CDR3 region: CSANELAGLNEQYF. The DNA for the CDR3 is TGCAGTGCCAATGAACTAGCGGGGTTGAACGAGCAGTACTTC.